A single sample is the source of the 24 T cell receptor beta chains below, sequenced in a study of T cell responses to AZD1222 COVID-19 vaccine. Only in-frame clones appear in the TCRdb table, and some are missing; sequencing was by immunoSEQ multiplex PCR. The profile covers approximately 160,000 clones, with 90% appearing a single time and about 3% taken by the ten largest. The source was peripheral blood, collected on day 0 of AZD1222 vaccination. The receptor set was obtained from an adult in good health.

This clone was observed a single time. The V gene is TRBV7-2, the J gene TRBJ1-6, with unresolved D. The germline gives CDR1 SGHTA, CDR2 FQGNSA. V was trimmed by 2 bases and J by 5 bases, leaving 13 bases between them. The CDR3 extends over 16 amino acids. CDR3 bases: TGTGCCAGCAGCTTATCGTGGGCCCGAGATAATTCACCCCTCCACTTT. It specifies CASSLSWARDNSPLHF.

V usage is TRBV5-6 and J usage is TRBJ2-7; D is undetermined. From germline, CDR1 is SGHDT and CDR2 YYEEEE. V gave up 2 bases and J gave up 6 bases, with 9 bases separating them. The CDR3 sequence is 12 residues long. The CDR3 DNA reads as TGTGCCAGCAGCTTCGAAGTAAGCGAGCAGTACTTC. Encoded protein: CASSFEVSEQYF.

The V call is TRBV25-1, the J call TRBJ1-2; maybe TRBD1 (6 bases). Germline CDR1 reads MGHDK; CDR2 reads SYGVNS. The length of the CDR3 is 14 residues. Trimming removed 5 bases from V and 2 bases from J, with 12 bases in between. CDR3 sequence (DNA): TGTGCCAGCAGTTATGGACAGTTAAACTATGGCTACACCTTC. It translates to CASSYGQLNYGYTF.

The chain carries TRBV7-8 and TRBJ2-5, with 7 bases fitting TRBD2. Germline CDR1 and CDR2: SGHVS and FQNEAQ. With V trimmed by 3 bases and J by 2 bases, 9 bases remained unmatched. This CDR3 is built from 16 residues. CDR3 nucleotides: TGTGCCAGCAGCTTCCCCGGACTAGAAACACAAGAGACCCAGTACTTC. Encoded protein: CASSFPGLETQETQYF.

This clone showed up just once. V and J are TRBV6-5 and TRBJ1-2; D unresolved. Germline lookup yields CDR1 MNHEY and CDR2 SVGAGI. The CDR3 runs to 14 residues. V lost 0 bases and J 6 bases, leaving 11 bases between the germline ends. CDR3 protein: CASSYSGGENGYTF. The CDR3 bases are TGTGCCAGCAGTTACTCGGGCGGGGAGAATGGCTACACCTTC.

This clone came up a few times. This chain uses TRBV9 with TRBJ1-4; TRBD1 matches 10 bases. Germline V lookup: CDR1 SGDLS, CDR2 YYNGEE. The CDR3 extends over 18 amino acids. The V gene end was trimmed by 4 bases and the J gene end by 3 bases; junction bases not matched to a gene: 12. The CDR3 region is CASSPRTGTGDPNEKLFF. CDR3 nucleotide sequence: TGTGCCAGCAGCCCGCGCACCGGGACAGGGGACCCTAATGAAAAACTGTTTTTT.

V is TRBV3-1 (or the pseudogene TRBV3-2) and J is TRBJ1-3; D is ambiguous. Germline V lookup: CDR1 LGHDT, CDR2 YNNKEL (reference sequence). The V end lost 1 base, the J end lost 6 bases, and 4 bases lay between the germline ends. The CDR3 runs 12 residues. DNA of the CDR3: TGTGCCAGCAGCCAAGCCGTAAACACCATATATTTT. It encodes CASSQAVNTIYF.

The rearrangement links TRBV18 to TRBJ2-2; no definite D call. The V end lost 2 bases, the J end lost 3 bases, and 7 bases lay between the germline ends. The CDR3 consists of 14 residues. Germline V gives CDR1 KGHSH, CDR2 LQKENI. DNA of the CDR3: TGTGCCAGCTCACCATCGCCCGACACCGGGGAGCTGTTTTTT. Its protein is CASSPSPDTGELFF.

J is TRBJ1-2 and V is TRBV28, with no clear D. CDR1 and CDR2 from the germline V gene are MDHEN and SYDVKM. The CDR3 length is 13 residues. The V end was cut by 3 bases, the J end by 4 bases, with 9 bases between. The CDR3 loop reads CASSLVWGYGYTF. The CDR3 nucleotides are TGTGCCAGCAGTTTGGTATGGGGCTATGGCTACACCTTC.

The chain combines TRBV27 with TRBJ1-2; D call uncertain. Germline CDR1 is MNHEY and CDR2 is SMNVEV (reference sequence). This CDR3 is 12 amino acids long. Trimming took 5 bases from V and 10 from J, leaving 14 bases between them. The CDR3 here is CASSAPDLPYTF. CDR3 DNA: TGTGCCAGCAGTGCTCCGGACTTACCCTACACCTTC.

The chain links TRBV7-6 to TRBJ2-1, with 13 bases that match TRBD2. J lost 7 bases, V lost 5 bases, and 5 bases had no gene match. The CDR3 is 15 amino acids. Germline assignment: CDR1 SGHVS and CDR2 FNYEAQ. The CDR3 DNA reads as TGTGCCAGCAGCCACCAACTAGCGGGGGGGAATGAGCAGTTCTTC. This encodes CASSHQLAGGNEQFF.

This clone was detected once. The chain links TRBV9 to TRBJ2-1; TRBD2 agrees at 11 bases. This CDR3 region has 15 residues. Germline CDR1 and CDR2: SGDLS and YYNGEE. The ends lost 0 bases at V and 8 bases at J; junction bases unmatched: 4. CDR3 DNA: TGTGCCAGCAGCGTAGCTGCTAGCGGGGGGTATGAGCAGTTCTTC. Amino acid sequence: CASSVAASGGYEQFF. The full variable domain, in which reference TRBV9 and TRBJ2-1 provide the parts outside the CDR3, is DSGVTQTPKHLITATGQRVTLRCSPRSGDLSVYWYQQSLDQGLQFLIQYYNGEERAKGNILERFSAQQFPDLHSELNLSSLELGDSALYFCASSVAASGGYEQFFGPGTRLTVL.

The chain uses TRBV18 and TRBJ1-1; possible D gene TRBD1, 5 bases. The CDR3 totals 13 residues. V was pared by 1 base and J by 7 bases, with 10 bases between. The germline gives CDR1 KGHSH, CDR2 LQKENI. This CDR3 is CASSPRQNDEAFF. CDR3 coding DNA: TGTGCCAGCTCACCACGACAGAACGATGAAGCTTTCTTT.

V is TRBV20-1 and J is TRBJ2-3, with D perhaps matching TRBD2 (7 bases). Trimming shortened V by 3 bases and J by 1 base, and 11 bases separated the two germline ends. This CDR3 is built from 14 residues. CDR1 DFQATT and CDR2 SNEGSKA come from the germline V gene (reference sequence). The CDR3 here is CSASRGAGTDTQYF. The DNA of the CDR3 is TGCAGTGCTAGTCGGGGGGCGGGCACAGATACGCAGTATTTT.

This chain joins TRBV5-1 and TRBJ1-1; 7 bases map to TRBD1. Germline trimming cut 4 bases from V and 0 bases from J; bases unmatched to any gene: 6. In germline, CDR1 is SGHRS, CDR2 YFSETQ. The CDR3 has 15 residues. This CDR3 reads CASSRGDSMNTEAFF. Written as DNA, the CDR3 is TGCGCCAGCAGCAGGGGGGACAGCATGAACACTGAAGCTTTCTTT.

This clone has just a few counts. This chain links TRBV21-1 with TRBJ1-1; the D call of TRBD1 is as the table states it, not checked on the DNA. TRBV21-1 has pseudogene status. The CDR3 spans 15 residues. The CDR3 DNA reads TGTGCCAGCAGCAAAGTTAAACAGATTAACACTGAAGCTTTCTTT. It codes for CASSKVKQINTEAFF.

The CDR3 coding sequence is TGTGCCAGCAGTTTCGGACACCACACTGAAGCTTTCTTT. Translating it yields CASSFGHHTEAFF. The chain is built from TRBV12-3 or TRBV12-4 and TRBJ1-1; possible D gene TRBD1, 5 bases. V lost 3 bases and J lost 3, with 8 bases in between. This CDR3 has 13 amino acids.

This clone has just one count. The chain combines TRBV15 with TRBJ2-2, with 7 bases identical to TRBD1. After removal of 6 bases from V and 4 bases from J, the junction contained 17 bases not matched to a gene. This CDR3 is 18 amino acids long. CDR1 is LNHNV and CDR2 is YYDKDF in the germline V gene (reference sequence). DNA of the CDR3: TGTGCCACCAGAGAGGGGGCATCTTCTCCACGAGGCACCGGGGAGCTGTTTTTT. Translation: CATREGASSPRGTGELFF.

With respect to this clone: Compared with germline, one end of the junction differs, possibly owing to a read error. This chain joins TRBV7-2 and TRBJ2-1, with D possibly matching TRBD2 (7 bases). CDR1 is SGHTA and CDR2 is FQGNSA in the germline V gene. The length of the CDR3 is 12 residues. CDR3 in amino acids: CVSSLRGGEQFF. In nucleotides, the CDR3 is TGTGTCAGCAGCTTAAGGGGGGGTGAGCAGTTCTTC.

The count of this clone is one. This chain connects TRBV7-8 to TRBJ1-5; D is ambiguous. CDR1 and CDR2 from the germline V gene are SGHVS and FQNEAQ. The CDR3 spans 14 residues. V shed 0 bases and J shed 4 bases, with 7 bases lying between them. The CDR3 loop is CASSLAINNQPQHF. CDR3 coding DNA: TGTGCCAGCAGCTTAGCGATAAATAATCAGCCCCAGCATTTT.

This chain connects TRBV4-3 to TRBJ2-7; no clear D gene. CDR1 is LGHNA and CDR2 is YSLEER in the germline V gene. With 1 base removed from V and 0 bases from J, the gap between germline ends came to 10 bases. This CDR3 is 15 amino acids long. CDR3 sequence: CASSQGVSTSYEQYF. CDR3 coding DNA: TGCGCCAGCAGCCAAGGGGTATCCACCTCCTACGAGCAGTACTTC.

CDR3 in amino acids: CASLAGGYSYNEQFF. The DNA of the CDR3 is TGTGCCAGTCTAGCGGGGGGATACTCCTACAATGAGCAGTTCTTC. The V gene is TRBV7-2, the J gene TRBJ2-1, with TRBD2 matching over 11 bases. Germline V gives CDR1 SGHTA, CDR2 FQGNSA. The CDR3 runs to 15 residues. J lost 0 bases, V lost 9 bases, and 4 bases had no gene match.

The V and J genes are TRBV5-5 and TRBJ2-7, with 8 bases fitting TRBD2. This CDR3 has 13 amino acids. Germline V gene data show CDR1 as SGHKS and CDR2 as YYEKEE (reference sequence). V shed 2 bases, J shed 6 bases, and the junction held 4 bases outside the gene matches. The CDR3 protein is CASSFRGGGEQYF. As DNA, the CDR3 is TGTGCCAGCAGCTTCCGGGGGGGAGGCGAGCAGTACTTC.

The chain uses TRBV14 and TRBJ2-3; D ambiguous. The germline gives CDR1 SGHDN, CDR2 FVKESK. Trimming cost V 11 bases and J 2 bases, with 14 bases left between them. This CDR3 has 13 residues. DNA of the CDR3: TGTGCCCCCCGAGGTAGCCTCACAGATACGCAGTATTTT. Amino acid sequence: CAPRGSLTDTQYF. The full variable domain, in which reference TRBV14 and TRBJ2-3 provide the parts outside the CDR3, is EAGVTQFPSHSVIEKGQTVTLRCDPISGHDNLYWYRRVMGKEIKFLLHFVKESKQDESGMPNNRFLAERTGGTYSTLKVQPAELEDSGVYFCAPRGSLTDTQYFGPGTRLTVL.